What follows describes a single TCR beta chain. TCRdb's table, derived via immunoSEQ multiplex PCR, lists solely in-frame clones and lacks some. Altogether about 200,000 clones are present, more than 75% being singletons, with the ten largest covering roughly 18%. The sample is drawn from a study of blood T cell repertoires in COVID-19. The CDR3 consists of 14 residues. The germline CDR1 and CDR2 sequences are SGHDN and FVKESK. V dropped 3 bases and J dropped 1 base, with 9 bases sitting between them. The TCR sequence derives from a person between 70 and 80 years old with COVID-19, enrolled during active disease. The chain carries TRBV14 and TRBJ1-1; a weak D match, TRBD1 (6 bases). The sequenced sample consisted of peripheral blood. CDR3 bases: TGTGCCAGCAGCCATGGGGGCCCGAACACTGAAGCTTTCTTT. Translation gives CASSHGGPNTEAFF.